The clone carrying this TCR beta chain was observed a handful of times. Its antigen is not known. Preparation of the TCRbeta library involved a method that used unique molecular identifiers. TCRdb re-called the PCR reads with MiXCR, one entry per CDR3 protein. This repertoire shows 100,000 or so distinct CDR3 sequences, less than 25% found once; its top ten account for about a fifth. Germline lookup yields CDR1 LNHNV and CDR2 YYDKDF (reference sequence). V lost 6 bases and J 5 bases, leaving 8 bases between the germline ends. The CDR3 spans 12 residues. This record comes from a study of T-cell reconstitution after alpha-beta-depleted transplantation in children. Study-level points and caveats: Counts and diversity of T cells one year after transplant came mostly from newly produced T cells. Several hundred expanded graft clones reportedly gave rise to the alpha-beta T cells present about two months after transplant.

Sequencing was performed on PBMCs, taken before TCRalphabeta/CD19-depleted stem cell transplant. The chain links TRBV15 to TRBJ2-1; D remains unclear. This TCR came from a boy aged 2 to 9 with acute lymphoblastic leukemia, due to receive a stem cell transplant. CDR3 nucleotide sequence: TGTGCCACCAGTGAACTCAACAATGAGCAGTTCTTC. Translation: CATSELNNEQFF.